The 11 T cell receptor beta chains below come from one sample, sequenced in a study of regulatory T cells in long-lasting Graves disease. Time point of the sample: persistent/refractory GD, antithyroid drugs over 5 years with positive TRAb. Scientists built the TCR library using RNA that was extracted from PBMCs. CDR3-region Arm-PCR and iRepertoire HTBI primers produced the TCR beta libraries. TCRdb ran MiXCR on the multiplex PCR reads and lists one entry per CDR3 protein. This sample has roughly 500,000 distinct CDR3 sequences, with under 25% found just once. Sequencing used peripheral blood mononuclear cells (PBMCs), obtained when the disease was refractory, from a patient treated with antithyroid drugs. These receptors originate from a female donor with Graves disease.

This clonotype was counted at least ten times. The CDR3 DNA reads as TGTGCCACCAGCAGAGATCTCACGGGACTAGCGGGGGCCTACGAGCAGTACTTC. This codes for CATSRDLTGLAGAYEQYF. The chain carries TRBV15 and TRBJ2-7; TRBD2 matches at 14 bases. The CDR3 loop spans 18 amino acids. V dropped 0 bases and J dropped 2; count of bases not matched to a gene: 6. Germline CDR1 LNHNV, CDR2 YYDKDF (reference sequence).

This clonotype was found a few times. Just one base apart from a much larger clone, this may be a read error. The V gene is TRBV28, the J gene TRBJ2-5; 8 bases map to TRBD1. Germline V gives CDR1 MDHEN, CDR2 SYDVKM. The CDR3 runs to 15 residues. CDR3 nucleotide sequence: TGTGCCAGCAGTGATAACCCAACAGGGGGTGAGACCCAGTGCTTC. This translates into CASSDNPTGGETQCF.

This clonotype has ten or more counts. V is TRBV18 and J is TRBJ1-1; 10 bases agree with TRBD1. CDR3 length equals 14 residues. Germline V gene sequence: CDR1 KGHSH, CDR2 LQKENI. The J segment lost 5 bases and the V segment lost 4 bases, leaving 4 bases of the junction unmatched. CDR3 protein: CASSLKDRGTEAFF. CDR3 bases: TGTGCCAGCTCACTAAAGGACAGGGGGACTGAAGCTTTCTTT.

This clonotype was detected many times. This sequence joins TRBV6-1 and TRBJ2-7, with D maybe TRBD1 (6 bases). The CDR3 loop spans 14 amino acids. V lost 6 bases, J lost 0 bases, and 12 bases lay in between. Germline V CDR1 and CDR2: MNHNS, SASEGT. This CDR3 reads CASRWTAASYEQYF. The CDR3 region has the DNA TGTGCCAGCAGATGGACAGCTGCCTCCTACGAGCAGTACTTC.

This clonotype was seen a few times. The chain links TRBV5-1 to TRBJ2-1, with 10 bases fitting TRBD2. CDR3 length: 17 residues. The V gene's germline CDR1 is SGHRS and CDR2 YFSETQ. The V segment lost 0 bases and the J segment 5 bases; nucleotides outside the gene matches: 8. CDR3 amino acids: CASSLDIAGGGDNEQFF. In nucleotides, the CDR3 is TGCGCCAGCAGCTTGGACATAGCGGGAGGAGGGGACAATGAGCAGTTCTTC.

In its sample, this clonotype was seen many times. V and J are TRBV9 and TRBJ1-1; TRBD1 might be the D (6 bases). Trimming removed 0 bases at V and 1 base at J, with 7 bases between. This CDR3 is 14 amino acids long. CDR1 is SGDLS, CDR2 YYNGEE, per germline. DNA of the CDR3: TGTGCCAGCAGCGTAGTAGGGGGGAACACTGAAGCTTTCTTT. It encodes CASSVVGGNTEAFF. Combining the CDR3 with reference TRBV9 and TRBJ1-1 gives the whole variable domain DSGVTQTPKHLITATGQRVTLRCSPRSGDLSVYWYQQSLDQGLQFLIQYYNGEERAKGNILERFSAQQFPDLHSELNLSSLELGDSALYFCASSVVGGNTEAFFGQGTRLTVV.

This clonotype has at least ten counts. CDR3 coding DNA: TGTGCCAGCAGTTCCAGACTTACCGGACCCTACGAGCAGTACTTC. Protein product: CASSSRLTGPYEQYF. This chain links TRBV28 with TRBJ2-7; D not certain. The CDR3 is 15 amino acids. Trimming pared 4 bases from V and 2 bases from J, leaving 15 bases between. CDR1 and CDR2 from the germline V gene are MDHEN and SYDVKM.

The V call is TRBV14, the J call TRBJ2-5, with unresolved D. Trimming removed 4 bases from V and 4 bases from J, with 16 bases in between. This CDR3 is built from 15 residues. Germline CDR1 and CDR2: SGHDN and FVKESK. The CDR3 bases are TGTGCCAGCAGCCGCGAGTCTCTCCGCCGAGAGACCCAGTACTTC. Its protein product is CASSRESLRRETQYF.

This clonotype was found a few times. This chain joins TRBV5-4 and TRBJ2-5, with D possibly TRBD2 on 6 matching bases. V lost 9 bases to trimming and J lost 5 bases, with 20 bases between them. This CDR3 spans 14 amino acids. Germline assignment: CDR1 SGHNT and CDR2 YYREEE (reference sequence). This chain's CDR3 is CATRTKGAGETQYF. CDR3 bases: TGTGCCACCCGCACCAAGGGTGCGGGGGAGACCCAGTACTTC.

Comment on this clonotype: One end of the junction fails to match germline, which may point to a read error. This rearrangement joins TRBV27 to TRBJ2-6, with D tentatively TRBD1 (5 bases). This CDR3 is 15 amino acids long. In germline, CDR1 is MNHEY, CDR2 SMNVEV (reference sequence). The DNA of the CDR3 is TGTGCCAGCAGTACTAACCCACTTGGGGCCAGCGTCCTGACTTTC. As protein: CASSTNPLGASVLTF.

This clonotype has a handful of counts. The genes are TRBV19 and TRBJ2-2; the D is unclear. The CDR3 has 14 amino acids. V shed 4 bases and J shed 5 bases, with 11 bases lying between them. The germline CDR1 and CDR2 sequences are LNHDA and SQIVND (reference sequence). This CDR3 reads CASSTWALTGELFF. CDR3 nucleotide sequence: TGTGCCAGTAGTACCTGGGCCCTAACCGGGGAGCTGTTTTTT.